This TCR beta chain was obtained from a study of blood T cell repertoires in COVID-19. Generated by immunoSEQ multiplex PCR, the TCRdb table keeps only in-frame clones and is missing some. Among about 74,000 clones, about 92% were seen once, and the ten largest hold under 1.1%. Input material: peripheral blood. The source of this sequence is a woman in her fifties or sixties in a cohort sampled during active COVID-19.

Written as DNA, the CDR3 is TGCAGTGCTGGGGCCCGGGAGCTGTTTTTT. It yields the protein CSAGARELFF. The chain employs TRBV20-1 and TRBJ2-2, with a possible D match to TRBD1 (5 bases). The ends were cut back, 5 bases at V and 9 bases at J, with 7 bases in the middle. This CDR3 contains 10 residues. Germline V CDR1 and CDR2: DFQATT, SNEGSKA (reference sequence).